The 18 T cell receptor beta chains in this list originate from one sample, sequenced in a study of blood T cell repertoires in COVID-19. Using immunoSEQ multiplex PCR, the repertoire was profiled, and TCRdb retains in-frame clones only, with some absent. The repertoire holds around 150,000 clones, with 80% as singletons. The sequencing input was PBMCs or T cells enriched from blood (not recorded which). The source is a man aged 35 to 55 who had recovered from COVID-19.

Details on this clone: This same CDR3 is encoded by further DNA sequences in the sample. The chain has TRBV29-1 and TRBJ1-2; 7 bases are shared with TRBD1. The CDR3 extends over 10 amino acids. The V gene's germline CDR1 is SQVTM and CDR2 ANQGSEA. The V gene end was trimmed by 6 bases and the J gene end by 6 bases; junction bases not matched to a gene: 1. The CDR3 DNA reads TGCAGCGTGGGGACAGATGGCTACACCTTC. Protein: CSVGTDGYTF.

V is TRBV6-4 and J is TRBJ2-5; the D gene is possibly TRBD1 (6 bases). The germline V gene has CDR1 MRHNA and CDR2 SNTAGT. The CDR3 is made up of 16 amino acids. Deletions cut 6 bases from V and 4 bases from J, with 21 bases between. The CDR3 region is CASSSSPRQGRETQYF. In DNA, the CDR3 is TGTGCCAGCAGCTCTTCCCCCCGGCAGGGGAGAGAGACCCAGTACTTC.

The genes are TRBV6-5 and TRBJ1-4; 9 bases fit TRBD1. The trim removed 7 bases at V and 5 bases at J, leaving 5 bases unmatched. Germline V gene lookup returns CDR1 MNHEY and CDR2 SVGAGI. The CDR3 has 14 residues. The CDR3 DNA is TGTGCCAGCACCCCGACAGGGGGAAATGAAAAACTGTTTTTT. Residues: CASTPTGGNEKLFF.

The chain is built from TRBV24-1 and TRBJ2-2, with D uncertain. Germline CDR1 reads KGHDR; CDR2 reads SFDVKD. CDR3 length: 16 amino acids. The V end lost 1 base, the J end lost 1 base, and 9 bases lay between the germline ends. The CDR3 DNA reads TGTGCCACCAGTGATTTTGGGCTACAGAACACCGGGGAGCTGTTTTTT. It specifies CATSDFGLQNTGELFF.

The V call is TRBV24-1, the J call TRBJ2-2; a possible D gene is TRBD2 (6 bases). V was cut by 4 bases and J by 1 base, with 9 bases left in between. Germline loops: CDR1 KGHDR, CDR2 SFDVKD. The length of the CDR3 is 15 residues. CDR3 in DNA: TGTGCCACCAGTGACACGGGACTGAACACCGGGGAGCTGTTTTTT. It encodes CATSDTGLNTGELFF.

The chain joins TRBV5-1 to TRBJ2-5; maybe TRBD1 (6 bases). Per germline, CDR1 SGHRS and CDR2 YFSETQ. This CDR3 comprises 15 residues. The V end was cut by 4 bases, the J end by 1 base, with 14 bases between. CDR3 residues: CASSAQGSSQETQYF. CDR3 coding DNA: TGCGCCAGCAGCGCCCAGGGGTCCAGCCAAGAGACCCAGTACTTC.

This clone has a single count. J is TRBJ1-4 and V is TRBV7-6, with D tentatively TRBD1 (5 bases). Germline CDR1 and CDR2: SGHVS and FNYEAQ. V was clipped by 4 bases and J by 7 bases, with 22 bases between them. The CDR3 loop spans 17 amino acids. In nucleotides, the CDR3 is TGTGCCAGCAGCTACCAAGGGGTTCCACCTCTAGGTGAAAAACTGTTTTTT. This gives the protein CASSYQGVPPLGEKLFF.

CDR3 amino acids: CASSGGQGTYEQYV. CDR3 DNA: TGTGCCAGCTCGGGTGGACAGGGGACATACGAGCAGTACGTC. The chain employs TRBV18 and TRBJ2-7, with TRBD1 identical over 9 bases. There are 14 residues in the CDR3. Unmatched junction bases numbered 7, after V lost 6 bases and J lost 4 bases. CDR1 is KGHSH and CDR2 is LQKENI in the germline V gene.

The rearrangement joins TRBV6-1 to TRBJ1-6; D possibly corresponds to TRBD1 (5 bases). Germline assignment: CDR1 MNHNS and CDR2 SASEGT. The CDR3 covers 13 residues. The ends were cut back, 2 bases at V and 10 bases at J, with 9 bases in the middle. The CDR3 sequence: CASSESKGSPLHF. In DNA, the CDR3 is TGTGCCAGCAGTGAATCCAAGGGGTCACCCCTCCACTTT.

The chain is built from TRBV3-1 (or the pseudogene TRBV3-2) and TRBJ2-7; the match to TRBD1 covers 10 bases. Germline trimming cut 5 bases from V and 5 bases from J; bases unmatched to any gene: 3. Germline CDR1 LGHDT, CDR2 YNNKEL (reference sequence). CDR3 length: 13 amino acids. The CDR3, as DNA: TGTGCCAGCAGCTACGACAGGGGGCACGAGCAGTACTTC. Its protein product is CASSYDRGHEQYF.

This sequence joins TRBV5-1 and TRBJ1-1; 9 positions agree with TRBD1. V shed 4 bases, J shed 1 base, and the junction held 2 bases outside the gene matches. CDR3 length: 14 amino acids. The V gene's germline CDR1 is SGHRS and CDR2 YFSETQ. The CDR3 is CASSTGQGNTEAFF. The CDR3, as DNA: TGCGCCAGCAGCACGGGACAGGGGAACACTGAAGCTTTCTTT.

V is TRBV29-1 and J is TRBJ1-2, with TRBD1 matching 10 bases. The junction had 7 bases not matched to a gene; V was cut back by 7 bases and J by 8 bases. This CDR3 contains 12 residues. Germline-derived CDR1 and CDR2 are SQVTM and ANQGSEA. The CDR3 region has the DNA TGCAGCGCCGACAGGGGGCTGGGGGGCTACACCTTC. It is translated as CSADRGLGGYTF.

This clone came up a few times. In DNA form, the CDR3 reads TGTGCCAGCAGCCCGGCTGGGGGGGCGGCCTACAATGAGCAGTTCTTC. Protein product: CASSPAGGAAYNEQFF. V usage is TRBV5-6 and J usage is TRBJ2-1, with TRBD2 as a possible D gene (7 bases). V was pared by 4 bases and J by 2 bases, with 16 bases between. Germline assignment: CDR1 SGHDT and CDR2 YYEEEE. The CDR3 has 16 amino acids.

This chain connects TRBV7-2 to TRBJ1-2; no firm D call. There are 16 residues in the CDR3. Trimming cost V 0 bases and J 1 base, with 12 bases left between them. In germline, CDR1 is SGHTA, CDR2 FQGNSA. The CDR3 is CASSLASSGFNYGYTF. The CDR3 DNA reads TGTGCCAGCAGCTTAGCCTCCTCGGGGTTTAACTATGGCTACACCTTC.

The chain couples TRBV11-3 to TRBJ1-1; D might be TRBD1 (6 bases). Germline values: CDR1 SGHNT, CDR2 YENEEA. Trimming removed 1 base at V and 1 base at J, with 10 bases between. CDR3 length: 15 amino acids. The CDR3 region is CASSLGGQRNTEAFF. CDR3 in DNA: TGTGCCAGCAGCTTAGGTGGACAGAGGAACACTGAAGCTTTCTTT.

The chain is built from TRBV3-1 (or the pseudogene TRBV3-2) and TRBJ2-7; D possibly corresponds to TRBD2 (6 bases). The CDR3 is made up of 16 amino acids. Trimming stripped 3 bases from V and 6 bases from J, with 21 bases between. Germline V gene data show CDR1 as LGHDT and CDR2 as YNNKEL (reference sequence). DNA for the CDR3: TGTGCCAGCAGCCAGGGCCGGACAAGGCGAGCGGGCGAGCAGTACTTC. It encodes CASSQGRTRRAGEQYF.

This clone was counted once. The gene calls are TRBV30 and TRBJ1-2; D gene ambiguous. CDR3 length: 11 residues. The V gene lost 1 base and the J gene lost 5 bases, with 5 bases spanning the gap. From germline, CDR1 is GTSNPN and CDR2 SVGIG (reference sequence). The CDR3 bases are TGTGCCTGGAGTGGGACTTATGGCTACACCTTC. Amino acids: CAWSGTYGYTF.

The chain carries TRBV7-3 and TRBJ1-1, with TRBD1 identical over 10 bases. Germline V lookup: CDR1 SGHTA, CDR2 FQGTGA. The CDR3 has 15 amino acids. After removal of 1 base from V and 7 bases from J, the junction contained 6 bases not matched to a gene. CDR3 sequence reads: CASSLKGTGVNEAFF. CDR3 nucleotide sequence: TGTGCCAGCAGCTTAAAGGGGACAGGGGTAAATGAAGCTTTCTTT.